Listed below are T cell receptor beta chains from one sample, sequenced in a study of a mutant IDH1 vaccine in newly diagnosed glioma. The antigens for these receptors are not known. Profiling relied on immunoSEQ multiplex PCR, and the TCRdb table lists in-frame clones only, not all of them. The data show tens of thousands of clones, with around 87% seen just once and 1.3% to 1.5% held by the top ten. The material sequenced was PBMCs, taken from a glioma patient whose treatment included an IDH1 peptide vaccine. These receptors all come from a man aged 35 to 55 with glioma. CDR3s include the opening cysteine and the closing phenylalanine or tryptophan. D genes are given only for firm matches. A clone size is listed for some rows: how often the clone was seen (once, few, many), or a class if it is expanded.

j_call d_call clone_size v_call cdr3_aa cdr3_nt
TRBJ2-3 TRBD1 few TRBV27 CASSFATGGTDTQYF TGTGCCAGCAGTTTTGCCACAGGGGGCACAGATACGCAGTATTTT
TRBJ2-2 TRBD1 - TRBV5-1 CASNTGQGAGGELFF TGCGCCAGCAACACCGGACAGGGGGCGGGCGGGGAGCTGTTTTTT
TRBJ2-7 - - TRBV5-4 CASSLLSDQTYEQYF TGTGCCAGCAGCTTATTAAGCGACCAGACCTACGAGCAGTACTTC
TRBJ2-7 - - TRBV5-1 CASSLQGGRYEQYF TGCGCCAGCAGCTTACAGGGCGGACGCTACGAGCAGTACTTC
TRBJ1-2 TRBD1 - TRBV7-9 CASSLAPGQERDGYTF TGTGCCAGCAGCTTAGCACCTGGACAGGAGAGGGATGGCTACACCTTC
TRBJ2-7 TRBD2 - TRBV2 CASSESGGGWTYEQYF TGTGCCAGCAGTGAAAGCGGCGGGGGTTGGACCTACGAGCAGTACTTC
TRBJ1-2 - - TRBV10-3 CAISAPGREGNGYTF TGTGCCATCAGTGCCCCGGGCAGGGAGGGCAATGGCTACACCTTC
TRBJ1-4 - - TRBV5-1 CASTHGRGTNEKLFF TGCGCCAGCACCCACGGGAGAGGCACTAATGAAAAACTGTTTTTT
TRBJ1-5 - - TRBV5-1 CASSSDSGMGQPQHF TGCGCCAGCAGCTCGGACTCCGGGATGGGTCAGCCCCAGCATTTT
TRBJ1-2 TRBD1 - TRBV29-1 CSVAGGQQGPDGYTF TGCAGCGTCGCAGGTGGGCAACAGGGGCCGGATGGCTACACCTTC
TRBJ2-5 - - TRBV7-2 CASSLGSYRRETQYF TGTGCCAGCAGCTTAGGAAGCTACAGGAGAGAGACCCAGTACTTC
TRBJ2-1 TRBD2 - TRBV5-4 CASSLGLVEFF TGTGCCAGCAGCCTTGGACTAGTGGAGTTCTTC
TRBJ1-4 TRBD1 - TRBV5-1 CASSRTGMATNEKLFF TGCGCCAGCAGTCGGACAGGGATGGCAACTAATGAAAAACTGTTTTTT
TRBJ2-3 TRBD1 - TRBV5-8 CASSFSRGTDTQYF TGTGCCAGCAGCTTTAGCAGGGGGACAGATACGCAGTATTTT
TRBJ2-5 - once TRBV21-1 CASSKPTSGRATATTETQYF TGTGCCAGCAGCAAACCGACTAGCGGGAGGGCAACCGCCACTACTGAGACCCAGTACTTC
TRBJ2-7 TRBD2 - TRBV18 CASSQREGPYEQYF TGTGCCAGCTCACAGCGGGAGGGCCCCTACGAGCAGTACTTC
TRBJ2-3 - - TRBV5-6 CASSGWGDTDTQYF TGTGCCAGCAGCGGTTGGGGGGACACAGATACGCAGTATTTT
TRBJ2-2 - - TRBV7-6 CASSGAGDVAGELFF TGTGCCAGCAGCGGGGCAGGGGATGTCGCCGGGGAGCTGTTTTTT
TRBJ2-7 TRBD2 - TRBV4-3 CASSQGLAGGRPYF TGCGCCAGCAGCCAAGGACTAGCGGGAGGGCGACCGTACTTC
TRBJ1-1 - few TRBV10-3 CAISEWEVTANTEAFF TGTGCCATCAGTGAGTGGGAGGTGACAGCGAACACTGAAGCTTTCTTT
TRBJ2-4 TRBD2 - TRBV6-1 CASSEGGGRAGINIQYF TGTGCCAGCAGTGAAGGGGGCGGGAGGGCCGGGATAAACATTCAGTACTTC
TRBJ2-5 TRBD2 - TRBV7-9 CASSRSSGSGETQYF TGTGCCAGCAGTCGATCTAGCGGGAGTGGTGAGACCCAGTACTTC
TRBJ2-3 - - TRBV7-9 CASSLMGGTDTQYF TGTGCCAGCAGCCTCATGGGAGGCACAGATACGCAGTATTTT
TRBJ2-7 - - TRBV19 CASSIGVAYEQYF TGTGCCAGTAGTATAGGGGTCGCCTACGAGCAGTACTTC
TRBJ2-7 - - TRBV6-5 CASSYSAGSRSQEQYF TGTGCCAGCAGTTACTCAGCCGGGTCTAGATCACAGGAGCAGTACTTC
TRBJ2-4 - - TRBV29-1 CSVERLRQYDRIQYF TGCAGCGTTGAACGCTTGCGGCAGTACGATCGCATTCAGTACTTC
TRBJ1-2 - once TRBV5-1 CASSFGQLTNYGYTF TGCGCCAGCAGCTTCGGACAGCTTACTAACTATGGCTACACCTTC
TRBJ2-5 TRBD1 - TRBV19 CASSVQGRLETQYF TGTGCCAGTAGTGTACAGGGGCGTCTGGAGACCCAGTACTTC
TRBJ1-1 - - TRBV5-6 CASSLYGEAFF TGTGCCAGCAGCTTGTACGGAGAAGCTTTCTTT
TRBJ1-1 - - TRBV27 CASNSGQSPMNTEAFF TGTGCCAGCAACTCGGGGCAGTCACCCATGAACACTGAAGCTTTCTTT
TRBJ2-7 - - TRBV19 CASSMLSTVGEQYF TGTGCCAGTAGTATGTTGTCGACTGTCGGGGAGCAGTACTTC
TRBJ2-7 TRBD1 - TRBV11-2 CASSLGQGAYEQYF TGTGCCAGCAGCTTAGGACAGGGGGCGTACGAGCAGTACTTC
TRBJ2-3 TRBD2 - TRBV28 CASSTKREVTDTQYF TGTGCCAGCAGTACCAAGCGGGAGGTCACAGATACGCAGTATTTT
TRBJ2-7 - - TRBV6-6 CASSYSQGRSYEQYF TGTGCCAGCAGTTACTCGCAGGGCCGCTCCTACGAGCAGTACTTC
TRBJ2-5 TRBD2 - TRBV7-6 CASSQTSGGFETQYF TGTGCCAGCAGCCAGACTAGCGGGGGGTTTGAGACCCAGTACTTC
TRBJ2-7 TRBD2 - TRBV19 CASSSTGTSGRYEQYF TGTGCCAGTAGTTCTACCGGGACTAGCGGGAGATACGAGCAGTACTTC
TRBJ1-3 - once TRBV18 CASSRGAGNTIYF TGTGCCAGCTCACGGGGAGCCGGAAACACCATATATTTT
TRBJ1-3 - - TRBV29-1 CSVEDLAVNTIYF TGCAGCGTTGAAGATCTCGCGGTGAACACCATATATTTT
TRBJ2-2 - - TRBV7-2 CASSWHRANGELFF TGTGCCAGCAGCTGGCACAGGGCGAACGGGGAGCTGTTTTTT
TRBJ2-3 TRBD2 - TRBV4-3 CASSQEFKAGGTDTQYF TGCGCCAGCAGCCAAGAATTCAAAGCGGGAGGCACAGATACGCAGTATTTT
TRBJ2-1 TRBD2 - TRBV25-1 CASSDTAGGRNEQFF TGTGCCAGCAGTGATACAGCGGGAGGGCGAAATGAGCAGTTCTTC
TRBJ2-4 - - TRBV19 CASSIVKGTKNIQYF TGTGCCAGTAGTATAGTTAAGGGGACCAAAAACATTCAGTACTTC